The next 4 T cell receptor beta chains were all read from a single sample in a study of T cell repertoires in cytomegalovirus infection. No antigen has been identified for these receptors. TCRdb re-called the reads through MiXCR, storing one row per CDR3 protein. This table has around 500,000 distinct CDR3 sequences, about 42% appearing once. The sample here was cultured PBMCs, taken from culture after CMV antigen stimulation. All receptors come from a human donor in good health (CMV status not recorded). Some clones in this sample may be carry-over from other donors' samples.

The chain carries TRBV4-2 and TRBJ2-5, with TRBD2 as a possible D gene (5 bases). This CDR3 contains 15 residues. CDR1 and CDR2 from the germline V gene are LGHNA and YNFKEQ. The ends were cut back, 0 bases at V and 4 bases at J, with 12 bases in the middle. The DNA of the CDR3 is TGTGCCAGCAGCCAAGAGGGAGCGGATAGAGAGACCCAGTACTTC. Protein product: CASSQEGADRETQYF.

The chain links TRBV29-1 to TRBJ2-3; a possible D gene is TRBD2 (5 bases). Trimming pared 7 bases from V and 2 bases from J, leaving 16 bases between. The CDR3 totals 14 residues. The germline CDR1 and CDR2 sequences are SQVTM and ANQGSEA. CDR3 region: CSASASRLTDTQYF. As DNA, the CDR3 is TGCAGCGCATCAGCTAGCAGACTCACAGATACGCAGTATTTT.

This clonotype was picked up a small number of times. The CDR3 nucleotides are TGTGCCAGCAAGTCCTCGACTAGCGCCGTCTACGAGCAGTACTTC. Amino acids: CASKSSTSAVYEQYF. The gene calls are TRBV6-2 or TRBV6-3 and TRBJ2-7; 8 positions match TRBD2. Germline loops: CDR1 MNHEY, CDR2 SVGEGT. V gave up 7 bases and J gave up 3 bases; unmatched junction bases: 11. The CDR3 has 15 residues.

This clonotype was found a few times. The chain carries TRBV11-2 and TRBJ2-7; the D gene is possibly TRBD2 (6 bases). V lost 5 bases and J 7 bases, leaving 21 bases between the germline ends. The CDR3 is 15 amino acids. Germline V gene sequence: CDR1 SGHAT, CDR2 FQNNGV. CDR3 sequence (DNA): TGTGCCAGCAGCCGGCCCTGGACGGACCGGGAGGAGCAGTACTTC. Amino acids: CASSRPWTDREEQYF.